Sequencing of this T cell receptor beta chain was carried out in a study of cytomegalovirus exposure and HLA in healthy donors. Study-wide findings and caveats: Researchers counted around 170 TCR beta chains as cytomegalovirus-associated.

Note on this clone: Its antigen is not known.

V was cut by 6 bases and J by 3 bases, with 11 bases left in between. The germline CDR1 and CDR2 sequences are MNHEY and SVGAGI. The CDR3 extends over 13 amino acids. Donors counted as nominally healthy when sampled, yet unrecorded immune exposures were likely. PCR employed 60 Vbeta and 13 Jbeta primers. TCRdb keeps only in-frame clones here, not all; method: immunoSEQ multiplex PCR. In total, the table holds approximately 190,000 clones. The rearrangement joins TRBV6-5 to TRBJ1-1, with a tentative D call TRBD1 (5 bases). The origin of this receptor is a boy younger than 18 in good health and CMV-seronegative. Material for sequencing was PBMCs. The CDR3 coding sequence is TGTGCCAGCAGCCACGACAGAGACACTGAAGCTTTCTTT. Its translation: CASSHDRDTEAFF.